The 4 T cell receptor beta chains below all came from one sample that was sequenced in a study of shared clonotypes between healthy human individuals. Sequencing was performed with immunoSEQ multiplex PCR; in TCRdb, only in-frame clones are kept and a portion is missing. This repertoire shows around 2.5 million clones, 80% to 95% found once; its top ten account for approximately 0.37%. Sequences were obtained from naive CD4+ T cells from PBMCs. Described subset: CD45RA+ positively selected. The source of these receptors is a man younger than 30 in good health. Some clones in this sample may be carry-over from other donors' samples.

V gene TRBV7-2 combines with J gene TRBJ1-5, with D tentatively TRBD1 (6 bases). V was shortened by 3 bases and J by 3 bases, with 9 bases between the two germline ends. The CDR3 has 14 residues. CDR1 and CDR2 from the germline V gene are SGHTA and FQGNSA. The CDR3 loop reads CASSFGQYNQPQHF. DNA of the CDR3: TGTGCCAGCAGCTTTGGACAGTACAATCAGCCCCAGCATTTT.

Worth noting for this clone: This same CDR3 is encoded by further DNA sequences in the sample. This chain links TRBV5-1 with TRBJ2-5, with D unresolved. Germline V gives CDR1 SGHRS, CDR2 YFSETQ. This CDR3 comprises 12 residues. V lost 3 bases to trimming and J lost 0 bases, with 3 bases between them. The CDR3 here is CASSSHQETQYF. The CDR3 nucleotides read TGCGCCAGCAGCTCCCACCAAGAGACCCAGTACTTC. The whole variable domain, filled in from reference TRBV5-1 and TRBJ2-5, reads KAGVTQTPRYLIKTRGQQVTLSCSPISGHRSVSWYQQTPGQGLQFLFEYFSETQRNKGNFPGRFSGRQFSNSRSEMNVSTLELGDSALYLCASSSHQETQYFGPGTRLLVL.

This clone occurred a few times. The J gene is TRBJ1-1, the V gene TRBV28; 8 nucleotides align to TRBD1. The CDR3 has 12 residues. V shed 7 bases, J shed 8 bases, and the junction held 6 bases outside the gene matches. Germline loops: CDR1 MDHEN, CDR2 SYDVKM. In DNA, the CDR3 is TGTGCCAGCACCACAGGGGGGACAGAAGCTTTCTTT. Translated, it gives CASTTGGTEAFF.

This clone was recorded only once. The rearrangement uses TRBV5-6 and TRBJ1-6, with D perhaps TRBD1 (5 bases). This CDR3 has 14 amino acids. CDR1 is SGHDT, CDR2 YYEEEE, per germline. The V and J ends lost 4 bases and 10 bases respectively, with 15 bases between them. The CDR3 sequence: CASSLGLSGSPLHF. The CDR3 DNA reads TGTGCCAGCAGCCTGGGACTTTCAGGGTCACCCCTCCACTTT.